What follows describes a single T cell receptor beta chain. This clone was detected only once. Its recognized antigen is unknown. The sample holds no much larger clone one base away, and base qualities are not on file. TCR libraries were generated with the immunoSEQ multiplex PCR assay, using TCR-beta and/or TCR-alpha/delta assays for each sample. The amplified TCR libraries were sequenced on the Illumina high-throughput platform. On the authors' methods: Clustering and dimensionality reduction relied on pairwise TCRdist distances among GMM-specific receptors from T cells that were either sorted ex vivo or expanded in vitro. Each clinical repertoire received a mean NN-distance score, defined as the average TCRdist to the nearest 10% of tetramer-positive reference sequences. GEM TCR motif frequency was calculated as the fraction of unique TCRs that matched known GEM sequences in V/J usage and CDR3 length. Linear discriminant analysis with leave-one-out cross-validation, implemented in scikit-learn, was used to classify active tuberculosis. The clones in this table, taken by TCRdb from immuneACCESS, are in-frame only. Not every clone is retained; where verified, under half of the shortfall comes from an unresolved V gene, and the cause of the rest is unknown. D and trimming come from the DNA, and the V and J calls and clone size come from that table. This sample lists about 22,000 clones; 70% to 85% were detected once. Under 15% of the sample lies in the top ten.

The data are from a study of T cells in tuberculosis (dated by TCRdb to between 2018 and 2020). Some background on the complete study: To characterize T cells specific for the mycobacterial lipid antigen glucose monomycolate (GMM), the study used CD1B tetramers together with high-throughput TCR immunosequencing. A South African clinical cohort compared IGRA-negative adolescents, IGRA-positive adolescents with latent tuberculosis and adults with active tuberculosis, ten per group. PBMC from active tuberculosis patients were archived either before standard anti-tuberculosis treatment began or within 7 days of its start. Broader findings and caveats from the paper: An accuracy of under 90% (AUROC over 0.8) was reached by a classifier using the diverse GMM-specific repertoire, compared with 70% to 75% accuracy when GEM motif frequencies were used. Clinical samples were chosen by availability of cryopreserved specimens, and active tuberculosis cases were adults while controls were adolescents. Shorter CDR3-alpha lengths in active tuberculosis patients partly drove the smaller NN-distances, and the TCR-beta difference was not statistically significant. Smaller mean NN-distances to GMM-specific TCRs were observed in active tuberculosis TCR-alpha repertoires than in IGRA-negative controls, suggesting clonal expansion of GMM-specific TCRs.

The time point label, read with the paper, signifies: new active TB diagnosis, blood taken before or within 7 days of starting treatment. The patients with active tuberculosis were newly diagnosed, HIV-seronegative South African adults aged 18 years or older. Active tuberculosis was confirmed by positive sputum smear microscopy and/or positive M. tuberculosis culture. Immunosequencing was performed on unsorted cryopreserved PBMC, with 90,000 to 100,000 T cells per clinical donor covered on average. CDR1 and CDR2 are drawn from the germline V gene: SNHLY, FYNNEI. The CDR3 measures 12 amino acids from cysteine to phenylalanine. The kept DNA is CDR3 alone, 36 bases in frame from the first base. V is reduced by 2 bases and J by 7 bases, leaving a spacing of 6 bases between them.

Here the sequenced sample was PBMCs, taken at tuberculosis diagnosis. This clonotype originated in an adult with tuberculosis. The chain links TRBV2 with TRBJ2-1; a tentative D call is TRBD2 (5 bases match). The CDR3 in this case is CASSERGNEQFF. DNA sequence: TGTGCCAGCAGTGAACGGGGTAATGAGCAGTTCTTC. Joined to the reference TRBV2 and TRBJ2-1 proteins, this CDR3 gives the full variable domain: EPEVTQTPSHQVTQMGQEVILRCVPISNHLYFYWYRQILGQKVEFLVSFYNNEISEKSEIFDDQFSVERPDGSNFTLKIRSTKLEDSAMYFCASSERGNEQFFGPGTRLTVL.